These 19 T cell receptor beta chains share one sample of origin, sequenced in a study of T cell repertoires in cytomegalovirus infection. Via MiXCR, TCRdb re-called the reads, giving one row per CDR3 protein. The profile shows approximately 730,000 distinct CDR3 sequences, 33% of them singletons. What these receptors recognize is not known. This specimen consisted of cultured PBMCs, obtained from culture after CMV antigen stimulation. Source of these receptors: a human donor in good health (CMV status not recorded). Some clones in this sample may be carry-over from other donors' samples.

The count of this clonotype is one. The missing conserved phenylalanine or tryptophan at the end of this CDR3 makes a read error likely. The J gene is TRBJ2-1, the V gene TRBV7-2, with D perhaps being TRBD1 or TRBD2 (5 bases each). The germline gives CDR1 SGHTA, CDR2 FQGNSA. The CDR3 totals 14 residues. Trimming shortened V by 6 bases and J by 5 bases, and 14 bases separated the two germline ends. The CDR3 loop reads CASRQRGANNEQFL. The CDR3 DNA reads TGTGCCAGCAGGCAGAGGGGCGCCAACAATGAGCAGTTCTTA.

This sequence joins TRBV20-1 and TRBJ2-2; the match to TRBD2 covers 10 bases. The germline V gene has CDR1 DFQATT and CDR2 SNEGSKA (reference sequence). V lost 6 bases, J lost 7 bases, and 14 bases stayed unmatched. CDR3 size: 16 residues. CDR3 sequence: CSAVAGGHLRSGELFF. The CDR3 DNA reads as TGCAGTGCCGTAGCGGGGGGCCACCTTCGGAGCGGGGAGCTGTTTTTT.

The V gene is TRBV20-1, the J gene TRBJ1-6; a possible D gene is TRBD1 (6 bases). Germline V gives CDR1 DFQATT, CDR2 SNEGSKA (reference sequence). Trimming left V 0 bases short and J 4 bases short, with 16 bases between. CDR3 length: 17 amino acids. CDR3 residues: CSAREAVGRGYNSPLHF. The CDR3 nucleotides are TGCAGTGCTAGAGAAGCCGTTGGTAGGGGGTATAATTCACCCCTCCACTTT.

This clonotype was recorded a few times. The gene calls are TRBV4-3 and TRBJ2-5; D is ambiguous. V gave up 0 bases and J gave up 2 bases, with 10 bases separating them. Germline V gene data show CDR1 as LGHNA and CDR2 as YSLEER. The CDR3 spans 15 residues. Written as DNA, the CDR3 is TGCGCCAGCAGCCAAGAGAAGCAGGCTCAAGAGACCCAGTACTTC. Amino acid sequence: CASSQEKQAQETQYF.

This clonotype was counted ten times or more. This chain joins TRBV7-8 and TRBJ1-3; D ambiguous. V dropped 5 bases and J dropped 2 bases, with 13 bases sitting between them. This CDR3 is built from 15 residues. Germline V gives CDR1 SGHVS, CDR2 FQNEAQ. In nucleotides, the CDR3 is TGTGCCAGCAGCCCCGAGGCCGGGACTGGAAACACCATATATTTT. It specifies CASSPEAGTGNTIYF.

The chain recombines TRBV12-5 with TRBJ2-1, with 7 bases fitting TRBD1. V lost 4 bases and J lost 7; bases outside the gene matches: 7. CDR1 and CDR2 from the germline V gene are LGHNT and FRNRAP. CDR3 size: 14 residues. The DNA for the CDR3 is TGTGCTAGTGGTTGGAGAGGGGGCGATAATGAGCAGTTCTTC. This sequence encodes CASGWRGGDNEQFF.

The gene calls are TRBV6-1 and TRBJ1-5, with D unclear. The germline CDR1 and CDR2 sequences are MNHNS and SASEGT. The CDR3 extends over 14 amino acids. The V gene lost 1 base and the J gene lost 7 bases, with 11 bases spanning the gap. The CDR3 reads CASSEVVLFQPQHF. The CDR3 bases are TGTGCCAGCAGTGAAGTTGTGCTTTTCCAGCCCCAGCATTTT.

The V call is TRBV29-1, the J call TRBJ1-2; D not certain. Germline CDR1 and CDR2: SQVTM and ANQGSEA. V was trimmed by 6 bases and J by 4 bases, leaving 18 bases between them. The CDR3 has 14 amino acids. Here the CDR3 reads CSVGIGPQGYGYTF. CDR3 bases: TGCAGCGTAGGGATAGGCCCCCAAGGCTATGGCTACACCTTC.

This clonotype came up a few times. The V gene is TRBV12-5, the J gene TRBJ2-1, with TRBD2 matching 11 bases. The CDR3 is 17 residues long. Germline loops: CDR1 LGHNT, CDR2 FRNRAP. J lost 4 bases, V lost 5 bases, and 10 bases had no gene match. DNA of the CDR3: TGTGCTAGTGGTCCCCAATCCATAGCGGGAGGGTACAATGAGCAGTTCTTC. It encodes CASGPQSIAGGYNEQFF.

This clonotype was found a few times. The V gene is TRBV2, the J gene TRBJ2-7, with a weak D call TRBD1 (6 bases). CDR1 SNHLY and CDR2 FYNNEI come from the germline V gene. V lost 2 bases, J lost 0 bases, and 8 bases lay in between. This CDR3 is 14 amino acids long. The CDR3 loop reads CASSEQGSSYEQYF. CDR3 bases: TGTGCCAGCAGTGAACAGGGGAGCTCCTACGAGCAGTACTTC. The variable domain in full, with the rest retrieved from reference TRBV2 and TRBJ2-7, is EPEVTQTPSHQVTQMGQEVILRCVPISNHLYFYWYRQILGQKVEFLVSFYNNEISEKSEIFDDQFSVERPDGSNFTLKIRSTKLEDSAMYFCASSEQGSSYEQYFGPGTRLTVT.

The gene calls are TRBV5-1 and TRBJ1-1; 8 bases map to TRBD1. Looked up from germline, CDR1 is SGHRS and CDR2 is YFSETQ. The CDR3 sequence is 18 residues long. With V trimmed by 6 bases and J by 4 bases, 20 bases remained unmatched. The CDR3 here is CASKRGTPRDRFVTEAFF. CDR3 DNA: TGCGCCAGCAAAAGAGGCACCCCCCGGGACAGGTTCGTCACTGAAGCTTTCTTT.

The chain links TRBV12-3 or TRBV12-4 to TRBJ1-3; no clear D gene. Trimming took 11 bases from V and 3 from J, leaving 17 bases between them. CDR3 size: 14 residues. For the CDR3, the DNA is TGTGCCGGAGCACGGCCCCATGATGGAAACACCATATATTTT. Residues: CAGARPHDGNTIYF.

This clonotype was seen only a few times. CDR3 nucleotide sequence: TGTGCCAGTAGTGGACAGGGGCCCTACGAGCAGTACTTC. Translation gives CASSGQGPYEQYF. The gene calls are TRBV19 and TRBJ2-7; TRBD1 matches 9 bases. The germline gives CDR1 LNHDA, CDR2 SQIVND (reference sequence). V lost 5 bases to trimming and J lost 2 bases; unmatched junction nucleotides: 1. This CDR3 has 13 amino acids.

Of note for this clonotype: The junction does not match germline at one end; this may be a read error. V gene TRBV12-3 or TRBV12-4 combines with J gene TRBJ2-4; 7 positions match TRBD1. The CDR3 loop spans 13 amino acids. CDR3 DNA sequence: TGTGCCAGCAGCCGAGGGGGCGAGAACATTCAGTGCTTC. Encoded protein: CASSRGGENIQCF.

The chain links TRBV7-9 to TRBJ2-1; D not resolved. Trimming stripped 2 bases from V and 3 bases from J, with 5 bases between. The CDR3 totals 13 residues. Looked up from germline, CDR1 is SEHNR and CDR2 is FQNEAQ (reference sequence). The CDR3 nucleotides read TGTGCCAGCAGCTTAAACCACTACAATGAGCAGTTCTTC. Its protein is CASSLNHYNEQFF.

This chain connects TRBV6-2 or TRBV6-3 to TRBJ2-1; tentative D call: TRBD2 (5 bases). Trimming left V 7 bases short and J 1 base short, with 14 bases between. The germline CDR1 and CDR2 sequences are MNHEY and SVGEGT. This CDR3 spans 15 amino acids. CDR3 nucleotides: TGTGCCAGCATCCAAGATGGACTTTCCTACAATGAGCAGTTCTTC. Encoded protein: CASIQDGLSYNEQFF.

The J gene is TRBJ2-2, the V gene TRBV2, with D tentatively TRBD1 or TRBD2 (8 bases each). This CDR3 region has 15 residues. Germline CDR1 SNHLY, CDR2 FYNNEI. V lost 5 bases and J lost 6, with 16 bases in between. The CDR3 reads CASSRDRGLAGELFF. The CDR3 nucleotides are TGTGCCAGCAGTCGCGACAGGGGACTAGCCGGGGAGCTGTTTTTT. The whole variable domain, remainder taken from reference TRBV2 and TRBJ2-2, is EPEVTQTPSHQVTQMGQEVILRCVPISNHLYFYWYRQILGQKVEFLVSFYNNEISEKSEIFDDQFSVERPDGSNFTLKIRSTKLEDSAMYFCASSRDRGLAGELFFGEGSRLTVL.

The rearrangement links TRBV7-2 to TRBJ1-1; D is possibly TRBD1 (6 bases). The CDR3 runs to 14 residues. The germline V gene has CDR1 SGHTA and CDR2 FQGNSA. The V end lost 1 base, the J end lost 5 bases, and 11 bases lay between the germline ends. CDR3: CASSLDRGATEAFF. The CDR3 coding sequence is TGTGCCAGCAGCTTAGATCGGGGGGCGACTGAAGCTTTCTTT.

CDR3 residues: CASSVVTAAYGYTF. For the CDR3, the DNA is TGTGCCAGCAGCGTGGTCACAGCGGCCTATGGCTACACCTTC. The chain recombines TRBV6-6 with TRBJ1-2; no clear D. Germline V gene data show CDR1 as MNHNY and CDR2 as SVGAGI (reference sequence). Trimming took off 6 bases at V and 4 bases at J, with 15 bases between the two ends. The CDR3 has 14 residues.